Below are 28 T cell receptor beta chains sequenced from a single sample in a study of T cells after yellow fever vaccination. A single record per CDR3 protein comes from TCRdb applying MiXCR to the 5' RACE reads. The table records fewer than 450,000 distinct CDR3 sequences, about 8.3% of them present only once. This sample comprised PBMCs, obtained about 49 days after the first yellow fever vaccination. All receptors derive from a young man who received the YFV17D yellow fever vaccine.

This clonotype was picked up many times. This chain connects TRBV5-1 to TRBJ2-3, with D maybe TRBD2 (5 bases). V was pared by 4 bases and J by 11 bases, with 23 bases between. CDR3 size: 15 residues. CDR1 and CDR2 (germline): SGHRS, YFSETQ. The CDR3 sequence is CASSPTAEGSSGQYF. CDR3 in DNA: TGCGCCAGCAGCCCAACTGCCGAGGGATCGAGCGGGCAGTATTTT.

The V gene is TRBV28, the J gene TRBJ1-2; TRBD1 aligns across 8 bases. Per germline, CDR1 MDHEN and CDR2 SYDVKM. This CDR3 is 18 amino acids long. V gave up 3 bases and J gave up 4 bases; unmatched junction bases: 16. CDR3 DNA sequence: TGTGCCAGCAGTTTCTCGATCATAGGGCAGGGGGCCCCCTATGGCTACACCTTC. This codes for CASSFSIIGQGAPYGYTF.

The J gene is TRBJ1-6, the V gene TRBV4-3; D is unclear. Germline V gene sequence: CDR1 LGHNA, CDR2 YSLEER. This CDR3 is built from 16 residues. Trimming shortened V by 4 bases and J by 11 bases, and 21 bases separated the two germline ends. Here the CDR3 DNA reads TGCGCCAGCAGCCCCAACCGTGCATGGTTAGAGGCACCCCTCCACTTT. Its protein product is CASSPNRAWLEAPLHF.

This chain joins TRBV11-3 and TRBJ2-1; 9 bases match TRBD1. The V segment lost 4 bases and the J segment 5 bases; nucleotides outside the gene matches: 9. Germline CDR1 and CDR2: SGHNT and YENEEA. The CDR3 runs to 16 residues. CDR3 in DNA: TGTGCCAGCAGCTCTCCTCGGGACAGGGTGAACAATGAGCAGTTCTTC. Protein sequence: CASSSPRDRVNNEQFF.

CDR3 sequence: CASSLWAGLYEQYV. The CDR3 bases are TGTGCCAGCAGTTTATGGGCAGGTCTCTACGAGCAGTACGTC. The chain carries TRBV12-3 or TRBV12-4 and TRBJ2-7; D gene unclear. Deletions cut 2 bases from V and 3 bases from J, with 11 bases between. CDR3 length equals 14 residues.

This clonotype showed up just a few times. The genes are TRBV10-3 and TRBJ1-1; tentative D call: TRBD1 (6 bases). V was shortened by 8 bases and J by 3 bases, with 13 bases between the two germline ends. The CDR3 is 13 residues long. The germline gives CDR1 ENHRY, CDR2 SYGVKD. The CDR3 DNA is TGTGCCATCGGGGACACAAGGGACACTGAAGCTTTCTTT. This sequence encodes CAIGDTRDTEAFF.

This clonotype was seen more than once but under ten times. This chain links TRBV28 with TRBJ1-2; 8 bases fit TRBD1. The length of the CDR3 is 14 residues. Germline V CDR1 and CDR2: MDHEN, SYDVKM. Unmatched junction bases numbered 7, after V lost 4 bases and J lost 6 bases. CDR3 amino acids: CASSSSDRVHGYTF. Written as DNA, the CDR3 is TGTGCCAGCAGTTCCTCGGACAGGGTGCATGGCTACACCTTC.

The rearrangement links TRBV5-8 to TRBJ1-1, with D unresolved. This CDR3 region has 14 residues. V lost 2 bases, J lost 6 bases, and 14 bases lay in between. The germline gives CDR1 SGHTS, CDR2 YDEGEE. The CDR3 bases are TGTGCCAGCAGCTTCACCTTAAAAGCCCCTGAAGCTTTCTTT. Its protein is CASSFTLKAPEAFF.

This clonotype turned up a few times. The V call is TRBV27, the J call TRBJ1-2; the D gene is possibly TRBD1 (5 bases). The CDR3 is made up of 16 amino acids. V dropped 2 bases and J dropped 2 bases, with 15 bases sitting between them. From germline, CDR1 is MNHEY and CDR2 SMNVEV (reference sequence). The DNA for the CDR3 is TGTGCCAGCAGTTTAATTTCGGCCTGGGGGAACTATGGCTACACCTTC. Translating it yields CASSLISAWGNYGYTF.

This clonotype was counted at least ten times. CDR3 amino acids: CATSRAGTNQPQHF. The CDR3 nucleotides are TGTGCCACCAGCAGAGCAGGGACGAATCAGCCCCAGCATTTT. The chain recombines TRBV15 with TRBJ1-5; D is perhaps TRBD1 (5 bases). V lost 1 base to trimming and J lost 4 bases, with 8 bases between them. CDR3 length: 14 amino acids. Per germline, CDR1 LNHNV and CDR2 YYDKDF (reference sequence).

In its sample, this clonotype is medium-sized. J is TRBJ2-1 and V is TRBV6-4, with TRBD2 matching over 10 bases. Germline V gene sequence: CDR1 MRHNA, CDR2 SNTAGT. CDR3 size: 15 residues. The V segment lost 0 bases and the J segment 7 bases; nucleotides outside the gene matches: 3. CDR3 sequence: CASSDSSGGANEQFF. In DNA form, the CDR3 reads TGTGCCAGCAGTGACTCGAGCGGGGGGGCAAATGAGCAGTTCTTC.

This clonotype has a handful of counts. The chain links TRBV6-5 to TRBJ2-3, with 10 bases that match TRBD2. Germline assignment: CDR1 MNHEY and CDR2 SVGAGI. With 2 bases clipped from V and 1 base from J, the junction kept 12 bases outside the gene matches. The CDR3 loop spans 19 amino acids. The CDR3 reads CASSYRPSGGLWGTDTQYF. The CDR3 nucleotides are TGTGCCAGCAGTTACCGCCCTAGCGGGGGACTCTGGGGCACAGATACGCAGTATTTT.

The chain has TRBV29-1 and TRBJ1-1, with unresolved D. The germline gives CDR1 SQVTM, CDR2 ANQGSEA. V was pared by 5 bases and J by 1 base, with 8 bases between. This CDR3 spans 12 amino acids. CDR3 in DNA: TGCAGCGTTATGACGGCGAACACTGAAGCTTTCTTT. Translated, it gives CSVMTANTEAFF.

This clonotype has only one observation. This chain joins TRBV9 and TRBJ2-5; D is perhaps TRBD1 (6 bases). Germline assignment: CDR1 SGDLS and CDR2 YYNGEE. This CDR3 contains 16 residues. The V end lost 0 bases, the J end lost 1 base, and 13 bases lay between the germline ends. CDR3 loop: CASSVADRPVQETQYF. The CDR3 nucleotides read TGTGCCAGCAGCGTAGCTGACAGGCCCGTCCAAGAGACCCAGTACTTC.

This clonotype was seen many times. This sequence joins TRBV6-1 and TRBJ2-3; D uncertain. Germline assignment: CDR1 MNHNS and CDR2 SASEGT. This CDR3 is built from 14 residues. V was trimmed by 6 bases and J by 6 bases, leaving 16 bases between them. The CDR3 coding sequence is TGTGCCAGCAGATCCCGGCCCATCAGCGATACGCAGTATTTT. Translated: CASRSRPISDTQYF.

This clonotype was counted only a few times. The J gene is TRBJ2-3, the V gene TRBV4-1, with unresolved D. The CDR3 totals 15 residues. Germline loops: CDR1 MGHRA, CDR2 YSYEKL. V was shortened by 1 base and J by 5 bases, with 13 bases between the two germline ends. The CDR3 loop is CASSQGSASGDTQYF. In nucleotides, the CDR3 is TGCGCCAGCAGCCAAGGCTCGGCCTCCGGAGATACGCAGTATTTT.

This clonotype came up a few times. The chain carries TRBV5-4 and TRBJ2-5; 7 bases map to TRBD2. Germline-derived CDR1 and CDR2 are SGHNT and YYREEE (reference sequence). Trimming removed 6 bases from V and 3 bases from J; junction bases left unmatched: 2. The CDR3 sequence is 12 residues long. CDR3 nucleotide sequence: TGTGCCAGCACCCGGGGGGAAGAGACCCAGTACTTC. Its protein product is CASTRGEETQYF.

This rearrangement joins TRBV19 to TRBJ2-7, with 12 bases fitting TRBD2. The CDR3 has 14 amino acids. With 9 bases clipped from V and 3 bases from J, the junction kept 6 bases outside the gene matches. Germline CDR1 LNHDA, CDR2 SQIVND (reference sequence). The CDR3 is CASTTSGGNYEQYF. In DNA, the CDR3 is TGTGCCAGCACTACTAGCGGGGGGAACTACGAGCAGTACTTC.

Many counts were recorded for this clonotype. The chain recombines TRBV4-1 with TRBJ2-5; D possibly corresponds to TRBD2 (7 bases). The CDR3 loop spans 15 amino acids. The germline V and J ends were trimmed by 1 base and 4 bases, with 13 bases remaining between them. Germline-derived CDR1 and CDR2 are MGHRA and YSYEKL. CDR3 in amino acids: CASSQGSGGRETQYF. The CDR3 DNA sequence: TGCGCCAGCAGCCAAGGTTCGGGGGGCCGAGAGACCCAGTACTTC.

This chain joins TRBV28 and TRBJ2-7; possibly TRBD1 or TRBD2 for D (5 bases each). CDR1 MDHEN and CDR2 SYDVKM come from the germline V gene. V lost 1 base and J lost 5, with 15 bases in between. This CDR3 is 15 amino acids long. In DNA form, the CDR3 reads TGTGCCAGCAGTTTATTGCCAGGGTCGGGAAACGAGCAGTACGTC. Translated, it gives CASSLLPGSGNEQYV.

This chain links TRBV7-3 with TRBJ1-1; tentatively, D is TRBD1 (5 bases). V dropped 5 bases and J dropped 11 bases, with 18 bases sitting between them. The CDR3 covers 13 residues. Per the germline V gene, CDR1 is SGHTA and CDR2 is FQGTGA. The CDR3 DNA reads TGTGCCAGCAGCCCCATCGGGGGTAAGCCGGCTTTCTTT. Translated: CASSPIGGKPAFF.

V is TRBV9 and J is TRBJ2-3, with 7 positions matching TRBD2. The V gene end was trimmed by 3 bases and the J gene end by 0 bases; junction bases not matched to a gene: 4. CDR3 length: 15 amino acids. Germline lookup yields CDR1 SGDLS and CDR2 YYNGEE. The CDR3 nucleotides read TGTGCCAGCAGCGGAGCGGGGTATAGCACAGATACGCAGTATTTT. Its protein is CASSGAGYSTDTQYF.

In DNA form, the CDR3 reads TGTGCCAGCAGCGCTATAGCGGGGGGGTACACAGATACGCAGTATTTT. This translates into CASSAIAGGYTDTQYF. The chain uses TRBV9 and TRBJ2-3; 11 bases are a match to TRBD2. Germline CDR1 SGDLS, CDR2 YYNGEE. CDR3 length: 16 amino acids. Losses at the gene ends were 3 bases for V and 2 bases for J; bases not matched to a gene: 5.

The chain recombines TRBV5-1 with TRBJ1-1; 7 nucleotides match TRBD1. The V gene end was trimmed by 4 bases and the J gene end by 3 bases; junction bases not matched to a gene: 6. In germline, CDR1 is SGHRS, CDR2 YFSETQ. The CDR3 contains 14 residues. CDR3 bases: TGCGCCAGCAGCCCGACAGGGATGCACACTGAAGCTTTCTTT. Translating it yields CASSPTGMHTEAFF.

This clonotype came up many times. J is TRBJ2-2 and V is TRBV7-2; a weak D match, TRBD1 (5 bases). Trimming removed 5 bases at V and 0 bases at J, with 10 bases between. This CDR3 region has 15 residues. CDR1 SGHTA and CDR2 FQGNSA come from the germline V gene. CDR3 DNA sequence: TGTGCCAGCAGCAGAACAGGCCCGAACACCGGGGAGCTGTTTTTT. Its protein product is CASSRTGPNTGELFF.

The J gene is TRBJ2-7, the V gene TRBV20-1; D uncertain. V was shortened by 5 bases and J by 3 bases, with 11 bases between the two germline ends. The CDR3 is 12 amino acids. In germline, CDR1 is DFQATT, CDR2 SNEGSKA (reference sequence). The CDR3 DNA follows: TGCAGTGCTCTCCACGAGAACTACGAGCAGTACTTC. Its protein product is CSALHENYEQYF.

This clonotype was recorded a few times. This CDR3 is CASSQARAVTNEKLFF. CDR3 coding DNA: TGCGCCAGCAGCCAGGCCCGGGCAGTGACTAATGAAAAACTGTTTTTT. The J gene is TRBJ1-4, the V gene TRBV5-1; D is unclear. The germline V and J ends were trimmed by 4 bases and 2 bases, with 15 bases remaining between them. CDR1 SGHRS and CDR2 YFSETQ come from the germline V gene. This CDR3 has 16 amino acids.

Only a few counts were recorded for this clonotype. The J gene is TRBJ2-1, the V gene TRBV5-1; TRBD1 aligns across 8 bases. V shed 4 bases and J 0 bases; nucleotides not matched to a gene: 9. CDR1 SGHRS and CDR2 YFSETQ come from the germline V gene. The CDR3 is 17 residues long. The CDR3 nucleotides read TGCGCCAGCAGCCCGGGACAGGTTCCTAGCTCCTACAATGAGCAGTTCTTC. This sequence encodes CASSPGQVPSSYNEQFF.